This T cell receptor beta chain was obtained from a study of cytomegalovirus exposure and HLA in healthy donors. Study-level findings and limits: The study recorded some 160 TCR beta chains that were cytomegalovirus-associated.

The study ran its PCR with 60 Vbeta and 13 Jbeta primers. The data were produced by immunoSEQ multiplex PCR, yet TCRdb's version contains in-frame clones alone and is incomplete. The data contain 99,000 or so clones, around 75% of them seen just once; the ten biggest clones take up 2.1%. As to this clone: Antigen: not known.

CDR3 size: 17 residues. The germline V gene has CDR1 SGHTA and CDR2 FQGNSA. V shed 6 bases and J 5 bases; nucleotides not matched to a gene: 18. Sequencing was performed on PBMCs. The receptor comes from a young man in good health and CMV-seronegative. The chain is built from TRBV7-2 and TRBJ1-2; 7 nucleotides match TRBD1. The CDR3 spells CASRFPGYARDSYGYTF. In DNA form, the CDR3 reads TGTGCCAGCAGATTTCCAGGGTATGCTCGGGACAGTTATGGCTACACCTTC. Full variable domain (rest looked up from reference TRBV7-2 and TRBJ1-2): GAGVSQSPSNKVTEKGKDVELRCDPISGHTALYWYRQSLGQGLEFLIYFQGNSAPDKSGLPSDRFSAERTGGSVSTLTIQRTQQEDSAVYLCASRFPGYARDSYGYTFGSGTRLTVV.